One and the same sample provided the 29 T cell receptor beta chains below, sequenced in a study of monozygotic twins with inflammatory bowel disease. TCRdb reprocessed the 5' RACE reads and reports one entry per CDR3 protein, with no DNA. In total, the table holds more than 300,000 distinct CDR3 sequences. Sequenced: blood. These receptors originate from a human donor with ulcerative colitis or Crohn's disease, or a healthy co-twin of an affected twin (not recorded which).

The V and J genes are TRBV7-9 and TRBJ1-2. CDR1 is SEHNR, CDR2 FQNEAQ, per germline (reference sequence). The CDR3 is 16 amino acids. The CDR3 region is CASSLVPVSPPDGYTF.

This chain joins TRBV4-2 and TRBJ2-5; TCRdb outputs TRBD2, but without DNA this stays unchecked. The CDR3 loop spans 16 amino acids. From germline, CDR1 is LGHNA and CDR2 YNFKEQ. CDR3 protein: CASSQRLAGGLETQYF.

The chain employs TRBV27 and TRBJ2-5; the TCRdb call, TRBD1, lacks DNA for checking. There are 14 residues in the CDR3. Germline V lookup: CDR1 MNHEY, CDR2 SMNVEV (reference sequence). The CDR3 loop is CASSSPAKKETQYF.

The CDR3 protein is CSVEMGQGMGSYEQYF. The chain employs TRBV29-1 and TRBJ2-7; TCRdb picks TRBD1, but there is no DNA to check that call. The CDR3 runs 16 residues. The germline V gene has CDR1 SQVTM and CDR2 ANQGSEA.

This sequence joins TRBV24-1 and TRBJ1-5. Per germline, CDR1 KGHDR and CDR2 SFDVKD. The length of the CDR3 is 13 residues. The CDR3 sequence: CATHDYSNQPQHF.

The chain uses TRBV9 and TRBJ2-2; the TCRdb call, TRBD1, lacks DNA for checking. This CDR3 spans 15 amino acids. In germline, CDR1 is SGDLS, CDR2 YYNGEE. CDR3 amino acids: CASSSQTGATGELFF. The entire variable domain, with the rest obtained from reference TRBV9 and TRBJ2-2, is as follows: DSGVTQTPKHLITATGQRVTLRCSPRSGDLSVYWYQQSLDQGLQFLIQYYNGEERAKGNILERFSAQQFPDLHSELNLSSLELGDSALYFCASSSQTGATGELFFGEGSRLTVL.

The V and J genes are TRBV19 and TRBJ1-2. The CDR3 length is 17 residues. Germline V lookup: CDR1 LNHDA, CDR2 SQIVND (reference sequence). The chain's CDR3 is CASSRGTAGRLNYGYTF.

This chain's CDR3 is CASSFMTGTLGYEQYF. This rearrangement joins TRBV5-4 to TRBJ2-7; absent DNA, TCRdb's TRBD1 call cannot be checked. The CDR3 has 16 amino acids. CDR1 and CDR2 (germline): SGHNT, YYREEE (reference sequence).

The CDR3 spells CASSQDLPGTGELFF. The chain couples TRBV3-1 to TRBJ2-2; the D call of TRBD1 rests on TCRdb alone, since no DNA is present to check it. Looked up from germline, CDR1 is LGHDT and CDR2 is YNNKEL (reference sequence). CDR3 size: 15 residues.

The chain has TRBV5-6 and TRBJ2-7. This CDR3 spans 13 amino acids. The germline V gene encodes CDR1 SGHDT and CDR2 YYEEEE. The CDR3: CASSKAISYEQYF. The full variable domain, in which reference TRBV5-6 and TRBJ2-7 provide the parts outside the CDR3, is DAGVTQSPTHLIKTRGQQVTLRCSPKSGHDTVSWYQQALGQGPQFIFQYYEEEERQRGNFPDRFSGHQFPNYSSELNVNALLLGDSALYLCASSKAISYEQYFGPGTRLTVT.

The chain combines TRBV12-3 or TRBV12-4 with TRBJ2-5; TCRdb's assignment of TRBD1 cannot be checked, as there is no DNA. The CDR3 is made up of 15 amino acids. The CDR3: CASSAGAFLEETQYF.

The CDR3 region is CASTAGRINQPQHF. The rearrangement uses TRBV12-3 or TRBV12-4 and TRBJ1-5. The CDR3 covers 14 residues.

The gene calls are TRBV6-5 and TRBJ1-2; TCRdb outputs TRBD1, but without DNA this stays unchecked. The CDR3 is made up of 17 amino acids. Germline CDR1 reads MNHEY; CDR2 reads SVGAGI. The CDR3 is CASSYWAAEVRGYGYTF.

The rearrangement uses TRBV6-2 or TRBV6-3 and TRBJ2-1. The CDR3 is made up of 14 amino acids. Germline V gene data show CDR1 as MNHEY and CDR2 as SVGEGT. The CDR3 sequence: CASSPRGRYNEQFF.

The chain carries TRBV6-2 or TRBV6-3 and TRBJ1-5; checking the TCRdb D call of TRBD1 is not possible without DNA. CDR1 is MNHEY, CDR2 SVGEGT, per germline. The CDR3 contains 17 residues. CDR3 sequence reads: CASSYEPGGASNQPQHF.

J is TRBJ2-1 and V is TRBV20-1; TCRdb's D gene call, TRBD1, goes unchecked for lack of DNA. CDR3 length: 15 amino acids. Germline lookup yields CDR1 DFQATT and CDR2 SNEGSKA (reference sequence). The CDR3 region is CSAQKGASSYNEQFF.

The chain's CDR3 is CASKGRDRVEETQYF. This rearrangement joins TRBV5-1 to TRBJ2-5; TCRdb gives TRBD1 as the D gene, but with no DNA this cannot be confirmed. Germline V gene lookup returns CDR1 SGHRS and CDR2 YFSETQ. The CDR3 is made up of 15 amino acids.

The rearrangement links TRBV12-3 or TRBV12-4 to TRBJ1-5; TCRdb indicates TRBD1, and absent DNA this call remains unverified. The CDR3 covers 14 residues. The CDR3 loop reads CASSPQGGEQPQHF.

The V call is TRBV5-6, the J call TRBJ2-7; TCRdb outputs TRBD1, but without DNA this stays unchecked. CDR1 is SGHDT and CDR2 is YYEEEE in the germline V gene. The CDR3 has 14 amino acids. The CDR3 sequence: CASSLAPGSHEQYF.

The gene calls are TRBV19 and TRBJ2-5; the TCRdb call, TRBD1, lacks DNA for checking. The germline V gene encodes CDR1 LNHDA and CDR2 SQIVND (reference sequence). The CDR3 loop spans 19 amino acids. The CDR3 region is CASSHGTGTGDPRLETQYF.

The rearrangement joins TRBV5-6 to TRBJ2-3; no DNA is available, so the TRBD1 call from TCRdb remains unchecked. CDR1 is SGHDT and CDR2 is YYEEEE in the germline V gene. The CDR3 runs 13 residues. The CDR3 protein is CASSWPLSDTQYF. The full variable domain, with the rest looked up from reference TRBV5-6 and TRBJ2-3, is DAGVTQSPTHLIKTRGQQVTLRCSPKSGHDTVSWYQQALGQGPQFIFQYYEEEERQRGNFPDRFSGHQFPNYSSELNVNALLLGDSALYLCASSWPLSDTQYFGPGTRLTVL.

The rearrangement joins TRBV5-1 to TRBJ2-3. Germline V gene lookup returns CDR1 SGHRS and CDR2 YFSETQ. CDR3 length: 15 residues. The CDR3 region is CASSLAADGDGTQYF.

The rearrangement uses TRBV19 and TRBJ2-1; TCRdb names TRBD2, which stays unverified in the absence of DNA. CDR1 and CDR2 (germline): LNHDA, SQIVND (reference sequence). This CDR3 has 13 amino acids. CDR3 loop: CASMLAGNNEQFF.

V gene TRBV4-1 combines with J gene TRBJ2-7; TCRdb's D call, TRBD1, is unchecked because there is no DNA. CDR1 is MGHRA and CDR2 is YSYEKL in the germline V gene. The CDR3 is made up of 18 amino acids. This chain's CDR3 is CASSQDTPIQGGAYEQYF.

The V and J genes are TRBV5-1 and TRBJ2-5; TCRdb's D call of TRBD1 is untestable without DNA. CDR3 size: 14 residues. The germline V gene has CDR1 SGHRS and CDR2 YFSETQ. The CDR3 here is CASSYRDDRETQYF.

The V and J genes are TRBV7-2 and TRBJ2-1; with no DNA, the TCRdb D assignment of TRBD1 cannot be verified. This CDR3 is built from 14 residues. Germline V gene sequence: CDR1 SGHTA, CDR2 FQGNSA. CDR3 sequence: CASSPSTGGREQFF.

The rearrangement uses TRBV20-1 and TRBJ2-5; TCRdb proposes TRBD2, but this gene call is untestable without DNA. This CDR3 contains 12 residues. The germline V gene encodes CDR1 DFQATT and CDR2 SNEGSKA (reference sequence). The CDR3 loop is CSARLARETQYF.

The J gene is TRBJ2-4, the V gene TRBV5-1; the D gene TCRdb calls, TRBD1, cannot be checked with no DNA. CDR3 size: 16 residues. CDR1 is SGHRS and CDR2 is YFSETQ in the germline V gene. The CDR3 loop reads CASRLQVGGSINIQYF. The whole variable domain, remainder taken from reference TRBV5-1 and TRBJ2-4, is KAGVTQTPRYLIKTRGQQVTLSCSPISGHRSVSWYQQTPGQGLQFLFEYFSETQRNKGNFPGRFSGRQFSNSRSEMNVSTLELGDSALYLCASRLQVGGSINIQYFGAGTRLSVL.

The J gene is TRBJ1-4, the V gene TRBV4-1; TCRdb's D call of TRBD1 is untestable without DNA. CDR3 length: 15 residues. Germline V lookup: CDR1 MGHRA, CDR2 YSYEKL. CDR3: CASSQEGQGNEKLFF.